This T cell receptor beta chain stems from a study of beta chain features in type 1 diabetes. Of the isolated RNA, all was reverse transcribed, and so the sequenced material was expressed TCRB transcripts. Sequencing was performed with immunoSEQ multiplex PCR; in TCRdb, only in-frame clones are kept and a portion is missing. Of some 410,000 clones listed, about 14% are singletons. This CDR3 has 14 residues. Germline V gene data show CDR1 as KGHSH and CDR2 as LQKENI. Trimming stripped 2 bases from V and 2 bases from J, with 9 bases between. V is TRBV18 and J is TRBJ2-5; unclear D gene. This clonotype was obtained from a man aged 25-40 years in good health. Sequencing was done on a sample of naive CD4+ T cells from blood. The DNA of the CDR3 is TGTGCCAGCTCACCATTCAGGCAGCAAGAGACCCAGTACTTC. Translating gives CASSPFRQQETQYF.